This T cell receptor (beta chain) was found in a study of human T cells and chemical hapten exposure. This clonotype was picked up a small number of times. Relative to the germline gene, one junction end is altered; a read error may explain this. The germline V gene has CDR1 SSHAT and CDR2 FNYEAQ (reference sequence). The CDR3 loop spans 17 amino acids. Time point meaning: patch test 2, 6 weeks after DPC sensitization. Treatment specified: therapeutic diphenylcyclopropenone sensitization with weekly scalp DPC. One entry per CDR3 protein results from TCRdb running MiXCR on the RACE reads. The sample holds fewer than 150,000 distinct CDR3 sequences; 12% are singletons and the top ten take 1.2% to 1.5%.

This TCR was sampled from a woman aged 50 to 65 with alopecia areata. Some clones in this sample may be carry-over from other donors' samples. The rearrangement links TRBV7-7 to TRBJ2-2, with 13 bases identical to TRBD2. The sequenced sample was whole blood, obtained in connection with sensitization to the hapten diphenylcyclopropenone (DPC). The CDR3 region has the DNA TGTGCTAGCAGCTTACTCGGGACTAGCGGGACCCCCGGGGAGCTGTTTTTT. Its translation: CASSLLGTSGTPGELFF.